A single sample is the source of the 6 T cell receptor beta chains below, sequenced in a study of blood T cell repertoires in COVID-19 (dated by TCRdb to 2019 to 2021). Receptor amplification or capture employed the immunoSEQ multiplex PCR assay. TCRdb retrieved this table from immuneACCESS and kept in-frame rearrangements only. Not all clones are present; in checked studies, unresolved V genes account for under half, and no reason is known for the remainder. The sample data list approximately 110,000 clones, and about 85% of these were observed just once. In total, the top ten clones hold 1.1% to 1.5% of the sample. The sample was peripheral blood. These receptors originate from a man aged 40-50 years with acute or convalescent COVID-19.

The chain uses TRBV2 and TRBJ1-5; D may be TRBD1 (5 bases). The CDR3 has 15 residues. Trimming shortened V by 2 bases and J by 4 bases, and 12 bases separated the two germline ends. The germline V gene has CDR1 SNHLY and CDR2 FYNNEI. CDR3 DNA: TGTGCCAGCAGTGAATTAAGGGGAGGAAATCAGCCCCAGCATTTT. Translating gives CASSELRGGNQPQHF.

The CDR3, as DNA: TGTGCCAGCAGTGAGGGACTAGCGGCCTATACGCAGTATTTT. It is translated as CASSEGLAAYTQYF. The rearrangement joins TRBV6-1 to TRBJ2-3; 11 positions agree with TRBD2. Trimming removed 3 bases from V and 7 bases from J; junction bases left unmatched: 3. Germline-derived CDR1 and CDR2 are MNHNS and SASEGT. This CDR3 has 14 residues.

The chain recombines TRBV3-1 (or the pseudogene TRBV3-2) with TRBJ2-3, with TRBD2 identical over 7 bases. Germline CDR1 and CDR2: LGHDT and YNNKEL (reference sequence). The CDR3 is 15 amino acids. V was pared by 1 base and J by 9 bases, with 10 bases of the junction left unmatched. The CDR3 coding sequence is TGTGCCAGCAGCCAAGTGCGGATCGGGAGGCAGACGCAGTATTTT. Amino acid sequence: CASSQVRIGRQTQYF.

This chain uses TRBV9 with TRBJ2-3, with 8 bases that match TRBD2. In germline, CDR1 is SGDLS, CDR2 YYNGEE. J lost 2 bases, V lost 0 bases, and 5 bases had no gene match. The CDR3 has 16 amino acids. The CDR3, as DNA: TGTGCCAGCAGCGTAGGGACTAGCCTTTTCACAGATACGCAGTATTTT. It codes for CASSVGTSLFTDTQYF.

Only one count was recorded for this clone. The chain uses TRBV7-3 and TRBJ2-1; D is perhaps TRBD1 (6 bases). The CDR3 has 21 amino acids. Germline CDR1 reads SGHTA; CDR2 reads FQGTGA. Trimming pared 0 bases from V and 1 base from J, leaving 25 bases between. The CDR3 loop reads CASSLTATVGYRDRSYNEQFF. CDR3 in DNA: TGTGCCAGCAGCTTAACCGCCACCGTTGGCTACAGGGATAGGTCCTACAATGAGCAGTTCTTC.

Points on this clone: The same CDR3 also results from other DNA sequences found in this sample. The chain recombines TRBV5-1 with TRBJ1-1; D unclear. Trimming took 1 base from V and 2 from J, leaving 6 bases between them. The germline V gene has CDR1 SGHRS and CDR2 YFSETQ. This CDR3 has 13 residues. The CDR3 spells CASSLTVNTEAFF. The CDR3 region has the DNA TGCGCCAGCAGCTTGACAGTAAACACTGAAGCTTTCTTT.